One T cell receptor beta chain is described in this entry. Antigen: not known. Germline V gene lookup returns CDR1 GTSNPN and CDR2 SVGIG (reference sequence). There are 14 residues in the CDR3. Trimming removed 6 bases at V and 6 bases at J, with 17 bases between. The sample belongs to a study of T cells in pancreatic ductal adenocarcinoma. Some clones are missing from TCRdb's copy, which holds only in-frame ones; the method was immunoSEQ multiplex PCR. The sample includes roughly 100,000 clones, 90% to 95% of them seen just once. Selected pancreatic ductal adenocarcinoma patients had undergone surgery without neoadjuvant therapy. General study results and limits: Compared with tumor, blood showed more total productive templates and roughly 8-fold more clonotypes. This surgical cohort overrepresents the minority presenting with early-stage disease. Tumor and blood clonality did not differ significantly, about 0.12 versus 0.079.

The clonotype originates from a human donor with pancreatic ductal adenocarcinoma. The V gene is TRBV30, the J gene TRBJ1-4, with D perhaps TRBD1 (5 bases). Sequencing was carried out using PBMCs. The CDR3 nucleotides are TGTGCCTGTACCCTCGGGGGTTCGGATGAAAAACTGTTTTTT. Translating gives CACTLGGSDEKLFF.